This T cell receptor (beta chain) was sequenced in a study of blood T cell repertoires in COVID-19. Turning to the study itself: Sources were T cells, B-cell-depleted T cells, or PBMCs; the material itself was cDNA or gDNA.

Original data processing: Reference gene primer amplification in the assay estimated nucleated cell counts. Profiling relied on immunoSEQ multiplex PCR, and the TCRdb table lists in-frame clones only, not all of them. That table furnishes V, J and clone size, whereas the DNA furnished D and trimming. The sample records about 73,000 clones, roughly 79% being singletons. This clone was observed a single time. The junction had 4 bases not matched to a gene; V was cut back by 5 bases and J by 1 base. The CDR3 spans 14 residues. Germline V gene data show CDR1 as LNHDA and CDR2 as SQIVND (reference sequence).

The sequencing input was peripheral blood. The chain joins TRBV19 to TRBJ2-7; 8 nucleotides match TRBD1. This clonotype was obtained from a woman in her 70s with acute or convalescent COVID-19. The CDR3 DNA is TGTGCCAGTAGTGAAAGACAGGGGTCCTACGAGCAGTACTTC. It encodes CASSERQGSYEQYF.